This is a list of T cell receptor beta chains from one sample in a study of T cells in localized non-small cell lung cancer. Assay: immunoSEQ multiplex PCR; the TCRdb copy retains only in-frame clones and omits some. Of around 140,000 clones listed, around 90% were seen once; the top ten hold 1.7%. Specimen: peripheral blood, collected before any cancer treatment. The receptors stem from a female donor over 55 with stage I lung adenocarcinoma. Each CDR3 is given with its conserved first and last residue. A D gene is named only where the DNA matches it firmly. Rows give clone size only sometimes, using once, few, many, or a class for an expanded clone.

>-|TRBJ2-2|TRBV5-8|16|-
TGTGCCATCGAACCGACTATGGTATTGAACACCGGGGAGCTGTTTTTT
CAIEPTMVLNTGELFF
>-|TRBJ2-1|TRBV5-1|15|TRBD1
TGCGCCAGCAGGCTGGGACAGAACTCCTACAATGAGCAGTTCTTC
CASRLGQNSYNEQFF
>-|TRBJ2-3|TRBV7-9|14|-
TGTGCCAGCAGCTTAGGTGCTTCCACAGATACGCAGTATTTT
CASSLGASTDTQYF
>-|TRBJ1-3|TRBV27|15|-
TGTGCCAGCAGCTCCCTGGGGGGTTTTGGAAACACCATATATTTT
CASSSLGGFGNTIYF
>-|TRBJ2-3|TRBV11-3|17|TRBD2
TGTGCCAGCAGCTTAGATAGTGCTAGCGGGATTGCAGATACGCAGTATTTT
CASSLDSASGIADTQYF
>-|TRBJ2-7|TRBV5-4|14|TRBD2
TGTGCCAGCCGAAAACGGGGGGGAGAGGACGAGCAGTACTTC
CASRKRGGEDEQYF
>-|TRBJ2-6|TRBV5-6|14|TRBD1
TGTGCCAGCAGCAGGGACAGACGCCCGAACGTCCTGACTTTC
CASSRDRRPNVLTF
>once|TRBJ2-5|TRBV10-3|14|-
TGTGCCATCAGTGTAAACCAGGGTAAAGAGACCCAGTACTTC
CAISVNQGKETQYF
>few|TRBJ1-5|TRBV7-2|15|-
TGTGCCAGCAGCTTAGATGCGGGGGGCGGTCAGCCCCAGCATTTT
CASSLDAGGGQPQHF
>-|TRBJ2-1|TRBV27|16|-
TGTGCCAGCTTGCCCTTCTCGGGACTCATCGGCAATGAGCAGTTCTTC
CASLPFSGLIGNEQFF
>few|TRBJ2-2|TRBV7-3|11|-
TGTGCCAGCAGCCTAACCGGGGAGCTGTTTTTT
CASSLTGELFF
>-|TRBJ2-2|TRBV2|14|-
TGTGCCAGCAAAGGGGGGGTAGAGGCCGGGGAGCTGTTTTTT
CASKGGVEAGELFF
>-|TRBJ1-5|TRBV4-1|18|-
TGCGCCAGCAGCCAAGATTCCCCGGTGGGACGGACAAATCAGCCCCAGCATTTT
CASSQDSPVGRTNQPQHF
>once|TRBJ2-2|TRBV2|13|-
TGTGCCAGCAGAGGAGAAAACACCGGGGAGCTGTTTTTT
CASRGENTGELFF
>few|TRBJ1-2|TRBV19|14|-
TGTGCCAGTAGTATGAGGGGGAGTAACTATGGCTACACCTTC
CASSMRGSNYGYTF
>-|TRBJ1-1|TRBV5-1|16|TRBD1
TGCGCCAGCAGCTTGAACTCCGGGACAGGGGGCACTGAAGCTTTCTTT
CASSLNSGTGGTEAFF
>few|TRBJ2-7|TRBV11-2|16|-
TGTGCCAGCAGCTTAGCCACCTCAGGGTTCAGGGTCGAGCAGTACTTC
CASSLATSGFRVEQYF
>-|TRBJ2-2|TRBV30|10|-
TGTGCCTGGGGAGGAGGGGAGCTGTTTTTT
CAWGGGELFF
>-|TRBJ1-1|TRBV18|12|-
TGTGCCAGCTCAGCTACGAGTCCTGAAGCTTTCTTT
CASSATSPEAFF
>-|TRBJ2-5|TRBV6-5|15|-
TGTGCCAGCAGTTACGGAGGGACTGGCCAAGAGACCCAGTACTTC
CASSYGGTGQETQYF
>-|TRBJ1-4|TRBV21-1|16|-
TGTGCCAGCAGCAAAGTGGGAACACCCCTTAATGAAAAACTGTTTTTT
CASSKVGTPLNEKLFF
>-|TRBJ2-5|TRBV7-9|15|TRBD1
TGTGCCAGCAGCCCGAGGACAGGGTCGTGGGAGACCCAGTACTTC
CASSPRTGSWETQYF
>-|TRBJ1-1|TRBV7-9|14|-
TGTGCCAGCAGCTTATGGGAGATGAACACTGAAGCTTTCTTT
CASSLWEMNTEAFF
>-|TRBJ1-4|TRBV9|15|-
TGTGCCAGCAGCGTAGCTCGAGGGGGTGATGAAAAACTGTTTTTT
CASSVARGGDEKLFF
>-|TRBJ2-7|TRBV9|12|-
TGTGCCCAGGCGTCCGGCCCCACGGAGCAGTACTTC
CAQASGPTEQYF
>once|TRBJ2-7|TRBV6-1|15|-
TGTGCCAGCAGCGTACAGCTTGGGGCTTCATACGAGCAGTACTTC
CASSVQLGASYEQYF
>-|TRBJ2-6|TRBV19|15|-
TGTGCCAGTAGTATGGAAGGACCTGGGGCCAACGTCCTGACTTTC
CASSMEGPGANVLTF
>-|TRBJ2-3|TRBV6-5|14|-
TGTGCCAGCAGTTACTGGGTTAGCACAGATACGCAGTATTTT
CASSYWVSTDTQYF
>-|TRBJ1-1|TRBV2|13|-
TGTGCCAGCAGTGACAGGCCGGCTCCCGGAGGTTTCTTT
CASSDRPAPGGFF
>-|TRBJ2-1|TRBV29-1|16|TRBD2
TGCAGCGTTGAAAGCGGGAGATGGGGCTCCTACAATGAGCAGTTCTTC
CSVESGRWGSYNEQFF